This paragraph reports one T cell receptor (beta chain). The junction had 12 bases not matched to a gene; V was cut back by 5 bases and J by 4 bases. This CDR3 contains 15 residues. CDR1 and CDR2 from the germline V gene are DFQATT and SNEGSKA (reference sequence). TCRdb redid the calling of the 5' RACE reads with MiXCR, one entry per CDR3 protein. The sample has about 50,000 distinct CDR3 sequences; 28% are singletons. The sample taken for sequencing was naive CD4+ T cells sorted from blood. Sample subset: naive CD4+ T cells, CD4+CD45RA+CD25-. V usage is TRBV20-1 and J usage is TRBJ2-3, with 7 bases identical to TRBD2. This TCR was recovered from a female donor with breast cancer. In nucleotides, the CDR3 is TGCAGTGCTGGGCATCTAGCGGAAGGCGCAGATACGCAGTATTTT. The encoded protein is CSAGHLAEGADTQYF.